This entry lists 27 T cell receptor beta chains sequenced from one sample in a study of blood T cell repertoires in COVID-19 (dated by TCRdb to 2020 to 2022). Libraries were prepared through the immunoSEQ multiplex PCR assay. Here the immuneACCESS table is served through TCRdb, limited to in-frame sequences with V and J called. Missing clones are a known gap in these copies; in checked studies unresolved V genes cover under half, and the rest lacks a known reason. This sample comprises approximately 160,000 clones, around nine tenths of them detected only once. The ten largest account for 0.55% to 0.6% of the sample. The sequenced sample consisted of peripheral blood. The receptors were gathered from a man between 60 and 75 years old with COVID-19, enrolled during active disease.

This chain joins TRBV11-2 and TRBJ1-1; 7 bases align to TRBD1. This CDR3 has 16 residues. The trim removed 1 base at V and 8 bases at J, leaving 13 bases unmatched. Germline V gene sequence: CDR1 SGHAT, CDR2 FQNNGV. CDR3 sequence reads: CASSLGSDRAYIEAFF. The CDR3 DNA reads TGTGCCAGCAGCTTAGGTAGCGACAGGGCTTACATAGAAGCTTTCTTT.

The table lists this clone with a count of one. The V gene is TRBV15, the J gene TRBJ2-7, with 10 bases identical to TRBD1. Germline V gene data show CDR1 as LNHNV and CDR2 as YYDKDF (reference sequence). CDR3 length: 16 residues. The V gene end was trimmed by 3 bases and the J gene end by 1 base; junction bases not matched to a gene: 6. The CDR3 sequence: CATSREWGQGSYEQYF. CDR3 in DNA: TGTGCCACCAGCAGGGAATGGGGACAGGGGTCCTACGAGCAGTACTTC.

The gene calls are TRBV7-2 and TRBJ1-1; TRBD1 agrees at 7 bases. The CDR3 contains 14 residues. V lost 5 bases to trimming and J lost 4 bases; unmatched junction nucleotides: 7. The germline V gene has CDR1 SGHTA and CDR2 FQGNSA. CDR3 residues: CASSATGTGTEAFF. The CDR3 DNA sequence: TGTGCCAGCAGCGCGACAGGGACGGGCACTGAAGCTTTCTTT.

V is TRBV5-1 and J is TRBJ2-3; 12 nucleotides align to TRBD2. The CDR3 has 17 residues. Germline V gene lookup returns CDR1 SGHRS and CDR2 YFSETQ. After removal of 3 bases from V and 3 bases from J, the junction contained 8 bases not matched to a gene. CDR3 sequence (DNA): TGCGCCAGCAGCTCCACCTCTAGCGGGGGGGGGACAGATACGCAGTATTTT. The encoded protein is CASSSTSSGGGTDTQYF.

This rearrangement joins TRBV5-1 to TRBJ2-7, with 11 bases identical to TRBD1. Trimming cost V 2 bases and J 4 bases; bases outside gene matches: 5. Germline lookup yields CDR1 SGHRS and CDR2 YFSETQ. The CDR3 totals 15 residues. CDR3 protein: CASSFGQGAKYEQYF. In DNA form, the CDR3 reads TGCGCCAGCAGCTTCGGACAGGGGGCGAAATACGAGCAGTACTTC.

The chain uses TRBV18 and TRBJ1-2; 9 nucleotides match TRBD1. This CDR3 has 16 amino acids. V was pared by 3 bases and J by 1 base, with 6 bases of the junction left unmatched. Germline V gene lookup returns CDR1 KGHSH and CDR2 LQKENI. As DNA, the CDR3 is TGTGCCAGCTCACCTCGACAGGGGGAGATTAACTATGGCTACACCTTC. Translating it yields CASSPRQGEINYGYTF.

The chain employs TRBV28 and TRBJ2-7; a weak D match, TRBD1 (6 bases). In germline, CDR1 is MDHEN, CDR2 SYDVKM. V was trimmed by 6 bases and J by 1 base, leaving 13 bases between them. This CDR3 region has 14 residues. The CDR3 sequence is CASSWPGTSYEQYF. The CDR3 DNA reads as TGTGCCAGCAGCTGGCCCGGGACATCCTACGAGCAGTACTTC.

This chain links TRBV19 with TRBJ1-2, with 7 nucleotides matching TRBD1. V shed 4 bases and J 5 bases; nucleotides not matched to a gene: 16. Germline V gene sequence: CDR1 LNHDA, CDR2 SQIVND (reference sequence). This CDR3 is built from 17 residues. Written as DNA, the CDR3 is TGTGCCAGTAGTACCCACTCGACAGGGCGGATTGGGTATGGCTACACCTTC. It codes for CASSTHSTGRIGYGYTF. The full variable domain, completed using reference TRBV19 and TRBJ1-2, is DGGITQSPKYLFRKEGQNVTLSCEQNLNHDAMYWYRQDPGQGLRLIYYSQIVNDFQKGDIAEGYSVSREKKESFPLTVTSAQKNPTAFYLCASSTHSTGRIGYGYTFGSGTRLTVV.

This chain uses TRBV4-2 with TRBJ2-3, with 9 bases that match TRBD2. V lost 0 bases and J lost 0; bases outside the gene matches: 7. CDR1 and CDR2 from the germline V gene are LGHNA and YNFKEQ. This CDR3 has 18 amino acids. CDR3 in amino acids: CASSQDYGAGGSTDTQYF. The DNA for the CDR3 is TGTGCCAGCAGCCAAGATTACGGGGCGGGAGGGAGCACAGATACGCAGTATTTT.

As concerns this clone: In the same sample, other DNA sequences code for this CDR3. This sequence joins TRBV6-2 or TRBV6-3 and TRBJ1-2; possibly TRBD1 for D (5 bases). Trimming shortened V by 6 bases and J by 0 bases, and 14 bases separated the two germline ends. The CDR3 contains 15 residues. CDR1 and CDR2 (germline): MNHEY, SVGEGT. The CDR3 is CASSPRGGANYGYTF. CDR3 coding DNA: TGTGCCAGCAGCCCCCGCGGGGGGGCTAACTATGGCTACACCTTC.

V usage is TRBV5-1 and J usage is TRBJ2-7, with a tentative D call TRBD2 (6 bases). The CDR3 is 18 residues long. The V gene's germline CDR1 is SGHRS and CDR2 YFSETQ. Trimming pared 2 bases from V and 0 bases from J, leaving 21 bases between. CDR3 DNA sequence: TGCGCCAGCAGCTTAGAAACCGGGACTCCTAGGAGCTCCTACGAGCAGTACTTC. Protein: CASSLETGTPRSSYEQYF.

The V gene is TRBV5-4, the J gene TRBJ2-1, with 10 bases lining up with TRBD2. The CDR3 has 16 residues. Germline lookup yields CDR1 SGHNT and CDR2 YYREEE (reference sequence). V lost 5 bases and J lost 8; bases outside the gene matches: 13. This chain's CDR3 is CASRAGGAVFTDEQFF. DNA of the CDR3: TGTGCCAGCAGAGCGGGAGGGGCGGTTTTTACGGATGAGCAGTTCTTC.

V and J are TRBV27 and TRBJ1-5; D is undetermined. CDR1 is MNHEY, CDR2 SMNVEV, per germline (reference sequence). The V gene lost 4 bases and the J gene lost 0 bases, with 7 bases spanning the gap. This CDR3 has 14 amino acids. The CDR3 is CASSWAGSNQPQHF. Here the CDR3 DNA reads TGTGCCAGCAGTTGGGCGGGTAGCAATCAGCCCCAGCATTTT.

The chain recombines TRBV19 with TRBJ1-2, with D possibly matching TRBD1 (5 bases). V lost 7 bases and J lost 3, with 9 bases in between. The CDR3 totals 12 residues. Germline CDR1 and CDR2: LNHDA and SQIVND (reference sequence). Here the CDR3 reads CASTPGYYGYTF. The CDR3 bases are TGTGCCAGTACTCCAGGGTACTATGGCTACACCTTC. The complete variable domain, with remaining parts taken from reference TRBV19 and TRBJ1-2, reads DGGITQSPKYLFRKEGQNVTLSCEQNLNHDAMYWYRQDPGQGLRLIYYSQIVNDFQKGDIAEGYSVSREKKESFPLTVTSAQKNPTAFYLCASTPGYYGYTFGSGTRLTVV.

Here the CDR3 DNA reads TGTGCCAGTAGTGTGGGACCTGGACTATATCAGCCCCAGCATTTT. Translated: CASSVGPGLYQPQHF. The chain recombines TRBV19 with TRBJ1-5; D might be TRBD1 (5 bases). Germline assignment: CDR1 LNHDA and CDR2 SQIVND (reference sequence). The CDR3 loop spans 15 amino acids. V lost 5 bases to trimming and J lost 5 bases, with 16 bases between them.

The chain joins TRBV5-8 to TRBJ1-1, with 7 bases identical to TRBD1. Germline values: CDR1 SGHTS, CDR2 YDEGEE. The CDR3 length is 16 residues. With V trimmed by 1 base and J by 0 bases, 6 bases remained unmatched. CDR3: CASSLTTGAMNTEAFF. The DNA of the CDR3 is TGTGCCAGCAGCTTGACTACAGGGGCGATGAACACTGAAGCTTTCTTT.

CDR3 loop: CASSLLRTANSPLHF. The CDR3 DNA follows: TGTGCCAGCAGTTTACTACGGACAGCCAATTCACCCCTCCACTTT. This rearrangement joins TRBV28 to TRBJ1-6; a possible D gene is TRBD1 (6 bases). Trimming pared 2 bases from V and 7 bases from J, leaving 12 bases between. From germline, CDR1 is MDHEN and CDR2 SYDVKM. The CDR3 covers 15 residues.

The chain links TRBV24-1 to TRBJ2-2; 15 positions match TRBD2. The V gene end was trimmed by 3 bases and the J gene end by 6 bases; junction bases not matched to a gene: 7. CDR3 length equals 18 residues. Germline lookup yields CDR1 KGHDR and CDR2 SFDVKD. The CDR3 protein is CATSDPGLAGGPAGELFF. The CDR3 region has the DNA TGTGCCACCAGTGATCCTGGACTAGCGGGAGGGCCCGCCGGGGAGCTGTTTTTT.

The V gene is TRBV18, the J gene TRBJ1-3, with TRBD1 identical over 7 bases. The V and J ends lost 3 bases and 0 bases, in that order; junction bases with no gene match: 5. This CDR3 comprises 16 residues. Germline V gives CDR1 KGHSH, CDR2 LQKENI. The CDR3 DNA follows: TGTGCCAGCTCACCCGCAACAGGGGCCTCTGGAAACACCATATATTTT. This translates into CASSPATGASGNTIYF.

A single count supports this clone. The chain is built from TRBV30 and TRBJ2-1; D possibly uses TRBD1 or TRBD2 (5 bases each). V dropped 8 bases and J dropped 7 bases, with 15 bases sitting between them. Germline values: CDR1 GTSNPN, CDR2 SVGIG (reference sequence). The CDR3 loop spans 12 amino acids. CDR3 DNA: TGTGCCAGGGACCGACCGGGGAATGAGCAGTTCTTC. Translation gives CARDRPGNEQFF.

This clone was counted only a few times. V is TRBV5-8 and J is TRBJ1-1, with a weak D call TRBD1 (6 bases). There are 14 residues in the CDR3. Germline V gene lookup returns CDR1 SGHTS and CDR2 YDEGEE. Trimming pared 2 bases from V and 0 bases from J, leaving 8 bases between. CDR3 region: CASSFSGVNTEAFF. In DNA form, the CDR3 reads TGTGCCAGCAGCTTTTCAGGGGTGAACACTGAAGCTTTCTTT.

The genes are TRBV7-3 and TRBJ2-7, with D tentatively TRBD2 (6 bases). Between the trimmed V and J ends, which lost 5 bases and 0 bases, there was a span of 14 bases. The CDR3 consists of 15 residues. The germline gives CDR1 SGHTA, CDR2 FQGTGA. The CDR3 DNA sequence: TGTGCCAGCAGCCTCGGCAGCGGGTCCTCCTACGAGCAGTACTTC. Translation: CASSLGSGSSYEQYF.

Here the CDR3 reads CASSTYGTADGYTF. CDR3 DNA: TGTGCCAGCAGTACATACGGGACAGCCGATGGCTACACCTTC. V usage is TRBV6-2 or TRBV6-3 and J usage is TRBJ1-2; 7 nucleotides match TRBD1. The trim removed 5 bases at V and 6 bases at J, leaving 9 bases unmatched. There are 14 residues in the CDR3. Germline V gene sequence: CDR1 MNHEY, CDR2 SVGEGT.

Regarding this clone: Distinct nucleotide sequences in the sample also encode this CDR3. This CDR3 is CATSDPRQGLSTDTQYF. The CDR3 region has the DNA TGTGCCACCAGTGATCCACGACAGGGTTTGAGCACAGATACGCAGTATTTT. This sequence joins TRBV24-1 and TRBJ2-3, with TRBD1 identical over 7 bases. With 3 bases clipped from V and 0 bases from J, the junction kept 8 bases outside the gene matches. Germline loops: CDR1 KGHDR, CDR2 SFDVKD. This CDR3 comprises 17 residues.

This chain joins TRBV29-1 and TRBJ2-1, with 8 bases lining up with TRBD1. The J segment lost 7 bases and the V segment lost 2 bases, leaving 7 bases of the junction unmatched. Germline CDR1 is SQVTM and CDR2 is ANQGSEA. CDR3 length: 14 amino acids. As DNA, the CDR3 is TGCAGCGTTGAAAGGCAGGGGGCGAGGAATGAGCAGTTCTTC. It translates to CSVERQGARNEQFF.

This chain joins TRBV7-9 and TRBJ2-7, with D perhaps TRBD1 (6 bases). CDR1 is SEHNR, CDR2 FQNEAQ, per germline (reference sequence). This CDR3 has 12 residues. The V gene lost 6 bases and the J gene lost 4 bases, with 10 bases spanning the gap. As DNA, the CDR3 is TGTGCCAGCAGAGTGGACAGATACGAGCAGTACTTC. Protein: CASRVDRYEQYF. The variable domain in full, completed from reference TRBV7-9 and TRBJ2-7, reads DTGVSQNPRHKITKRGQNVTFRCDPISEHNRLYWYRQTLGQGPEFLTYFQNEAQLEKSRLLSDRFSAERPKGSFSTLEIQRTEQGDSAMYLCASRVDRYEQYFGPGTRLTVT.

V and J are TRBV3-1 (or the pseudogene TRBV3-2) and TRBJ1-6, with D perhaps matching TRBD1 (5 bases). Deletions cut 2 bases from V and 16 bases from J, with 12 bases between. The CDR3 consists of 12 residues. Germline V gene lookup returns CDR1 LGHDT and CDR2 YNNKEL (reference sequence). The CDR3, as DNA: TGTGCCAGCAGCCAAAACCCCCGGGGGCTCCACTTT. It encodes CASSQNPRGLHF.